The rows below give T cell receptor beta chains drawn from one sample of a study of cytomegalovirus exposure and HLA in healthy donors. The table came from immunoSEQ multiplex PCR; TCRdb's copy has only in-frame clones and leaves some out. The data hold around 67,000 clones, with about 68% observed a single time. The sequencing sample was made of PBMCs. The receptors here all came from a woman in her twenties or thirties in good health and CMV-seropositive. The CDR3 runs from the conserved cysteine through the conserved F or W. The D gene is left open where the match is weak. Expanded clones are given a class, and other clones once, few, many or no size at all.

abundance,j_gene,d_gene,v_gene,CDR3aa,CDR3nt
-,TRBJ2-7,TRBD1,TRBV4-3,CASSHWGQGDEQYF,TGCGCCAGCAGCCACTGGGGACAGGGAGACGAGCAGTACTTC
-,TRBJ1-5,TRBD1,TRBV19,CASSRTGGNQPQHF,TGTGCCAGTAGTCGGACAGGTGGCAATCAGCCCCAGCATTTT
few,TRBJ1-1,-,TRBV6-5,CASKQGGREAFF,TGTGCCAGCAAGCAGGGAGGCCGTGAAGCTTTCTTT
many,TRBJ1-2,-,TRBV5-6,CASSLVDRNYGYTF,TGTGCCAGCAGCTTGGTGGACAGAAACTATGGCTACACCTTC
-,TRBJ2-7,TRBD2,TRBV6-5,CASTGGNRGGEQYF,TGTGCCAGCACCGGGGGCAACCGGGGGGGCGAGCAGTACTTC
-,TRBJ1-2,-,TRBV5-1,CASSPGEVEYGYTF,TGCGCCAGCAGCCCGGGGGAGGTAGAGTATGGCTACACCTTC
-,TRBJ2-5,-,TRBV25-1,CASKISETQYF,TGTGCCAGCAAGATAAGCGAGACCCAGTACTTC
once,TRBJ2-3,-,TRBV2,CASSDAVTDTQYF,TGTGCCAGCAGTGACGCAGTCACAGATACGCAGTATTTT
once,TRBJ2-5,-,TRBV6-5,CASSYGTFQETQYF,TGTGCCAGCAGTTACGGGACATTCCAAGAGACCCAGTACTTC
-,TRBJ2-7,-,TRBV7-8,CASSLRGSRAEQYF,TGTGCCAGCAGCCTGAGGGGGAGCCGGGCGGAGCAGTACTTC
-,TRBJ2-7,TRBD2,TRBV7-9,CASSFESGSHEQYF,TGTGCCAGCAGCTTTGAGAGCGGGAGCCACGAGCAGTACTTC
-,TRBJ2-2,-,TRBV2,CASSEVSGLGELFF,TGTGCCAGCAGTGAAGTGTCCGGGTTGGGGGAGCTGTTTTTT
few,TRBJ1-2,-,TRBV6-1,CASSEARGRVNTF,TGTGCCAGCAGTGAAGCTAGGGGCAGGGTCAACACCTTC
-,TRBJ2-5,-,TRBV5-5,CASSFRDRQETQYF,TGTGCCAGCAGCTTTCGAGACAGACAAGAGACCCAGTACTTC
-,TRBJ2-2,TRBD1,TRBV23-1,CARRQGANGELFF,TGCGCCAGGCGACAGGGGGCTAACGGGGAGCTGTTTTTT
-,TRBJ1-2,-,TRBV6-1,CASSEAARSYGYTF,TGTGCCAGCAGTGAAGCAGCCAGGTCCTATGGCTACACCTTC
-,TRBJ2-5,-,TRBV5-5,CASSPVYVETQYF,TGTGCCAGCAGCCCCGTCTACGTGGAGACCCAGTACTTC
-,TRBJ2-7,-,TRBV6-6,CASSRSSVAYEQYF,TGTGCCAGCAGCCGTAGTAGCGTAGCCTACGAGCAGTACTTC
-,TRBJ2-7,-,TRBV15,CATSRSLDTLLYEQYF,TGTGCCACCAGCAGATCCTTAGACACCCTACTCTACGAGCAGTACTTC
-,TRBJ2-1,-,TRBV6-1,CASREMSDEQFF,TGTGCCAGCAGGGAAATGTCCGATGAGCAGTTCTTC
-,TRBJ1-1,-,TRBV7-2,CASIHRTQGKAFF,TGTGCCAGCATCCATCGTACTCAGGGCAAAGCTTTCTTT
-,TRBJ1-1,TRBD1,TRBV7-6,CASSLESGTGAEAFF,TGTGCCAGCAGCTTAGAGTCCGGGACAGGGGCTGAAGCTTTCTTT
-,TRBJ1-4,TRBD1,TRBV6-5,CASSYLTGAKLFF,TGTGCCAGCAGTTACCTTACAGGGGCAAAACTGTTTTTT
-,TRBJ2-5,TRBD2,TRBV5-4,CASSLGSGAGQETQYF,TGTGCCAGCAGCTTGGGAAGCGGGGCTGGGCAAGAGACCCAGTACTTC
once,TRBJ2-7,-,TRBV6-6,CASSFRQAYPYEQYF,TGTGCCAGCAGTTTCCGACAGGCCTACCCCTACGAGCAGTACTTC
-,TRBJ1-6,TRBD1,TRBV30,CAWTIYRGNSPLHF,TGTGCCTGGACTATTTACAGGGGTAATTCACCCCTCCACTTT
-,TRBJ2-1,-,TRBV7-9,CASSLDRDYNEQFF,TGTGCCAGCAGCTTAGATCGAGACTACAATGAGCAGTTCTTC
-,TRBJ2-3,-,TRBV14,CASSQDEGSDTQYF,TGTGCCAGCAGCCAAGATGAGGGTTCAGATACGCAGTATTTT
-,TRBJ2-3,TRBD1,TRBV5-4,CASSLVHDRGPSTYTDTQYF,TGTGCCAGCAGCTTGGTGCATGACAGGGGGCCCTCTACCTACACAGATACGCAGTATTTT
-,TRBJ2-7,-,TRBV30,CAWSVGGSSYEQYF,TGTGCCTGGAGTGTAGGAGGCTCCTCCTACGAGCAGTACTTC
-,TRBJ2-5,TRBD1,TRBV7-2,CASSRQGAETQYF,TGTGCCAGCAGCCGACAGGGTGCAGAGACCCAGTACTTC
-,TRBJ2-6,TRBD1,TRBV18,CASSRDRPGATATSSGANVLTF,TGTGCCAGCTCACGGGACAGGCCGGGGGCCACGGCCACAAGCTCTGGGGCCAACGTCCTGACTTTC
-,TRBJ1-1,-,TRBV27,CASTKGRGEGGTEAFF,TGTGCCAGCACCAAAGGTCGGGGGGAAGGCGGCACTGAAGCTTTCTTT
-,TRBJ1-1,TRBD1,TRBV6-5,CASSYSRTGNTEAFF,TGTGCCAGCAGTTACAGTAGGACAGGGAACACTGAGGCTTTCTTT
-,TRBJ1-2,-,TRBV30,CAWSGEGGQRDGYTF,TGTGCCTGGAGTGGAGAGGGGGGGCAGAGAGATGGCTACACCTTC
-,TRBJ2-6,-,TRBV6-4,CASSVQGGANVLTF,TGTGCCAGCAGTGTCCAGGGTGGGGCCAACGTCCTGACTTTC
few,TRBJ1-1,-,TRBV6-5,CASSYSGRGTEAFF,TGTGCCAGCAGTTACTCAGGTCGGGGCACTGAAGCTTTCTTT
-,TRBJ2-7,-,TRBV5-1,CASSPGTTNYEQYF,TGCGCCAGCAGCCCGGGGACAACCAACTACGAGCAGTACTTC
-,TRBJ2-5,-,TRBV28,CASIPDYRAAVQETQYF,TGTGCCAGCATCCCGGACTACCGAGCCGCCGTTCAAGAGACCCAGTACTTC
-,TRBJ2-5,TRBD2,TRBV7-2,CASSLRLGTSQETQYF,TGTGCCAGCAGCCTGAGACTAGGGACTAGTCAAGAGACCCAGTACTTC
-,TRBJ1-1,-,TRBV10-1,CASSVGHGDTEAFF,TGCGCCAGCAGTGTAGGACACGGAGACACTGAAGCTTTCTTT
-,TRBJ1-2,-,TRBV7-9,CASSLASGGEYGYTF,TGTGCCAGCAGCTTAGCTTCGGGGGGCGAATATGGCTACACCTTC
many,TRBJ1-5,-,TRBV6-5,CASGPAGHSNQPQHF,TGTGCCAGTGGGCCGGCGGGGCATAGCAATCAGCCCCAGCATTTT
few,TRBJ1-6,TRBD1,TRBV28,CASSLQGARTSPLHF,TGTGCCAGCAGTTTACAGGGGGCTAGGACTTCACCCCTCCACTTT
-,TRBJ2-3,-,TRBV2,CASSEGGRGTDTQYF,TGTGCCAGCAGTGAAGGGGGCAGAGGAACAGATACGCAGTATTTT
-,TRBJ1-2,TRBD1,TRBV5-1,CASRSPDRANYGYTF,TGCGCCAGCCGTTCCCCGGACAGGGCTAACTATGGCTACACCTTC
-,TRBJ1-1,-,TRBV7-6,CASSSPFGLNTEAFF,TGTGCCAGCAGCTCACCCTTTGGCCTGAACACTGAAGCTTTCTTT
-,TRBJ1-1,-,TRBV29-1,CSVVRGNTEAFF,TGCAGCGTTGTTCGAGGGAACACTGAAGCTTTCTTT
-,TRBJ1-1,-,TRBV5-6,CASIGIGRMNTEAFF,TGTGCCAGCATCGGGATAGGGAGAATGAACACTGAAGCTTTCTTT
-,TRBJ2-3,TRBD2,TRBV27,CASSRTSGILDTQYF,TGTGCCAGCAGCCGCACTAGCGGAATCCTAGATACGCAGTATTTT
-,TRBJ2-7,TRBD2,TRBV10-2,CASSVAGENEQYF,TGCGCCAGCAGTGTTGCGGGGGAGAACGAGCAGTACTTC
-,TRBJ1-4,-,TRBV6-5,CASRRALSNEKLFF,TGTGCCAGCAGGAGGGCTCTCTCTAATGAAAAACTGTTTTTT
-,TRBJ2-2,-,TRBV7-7,CASSLDLNTGELFF,TGTGCTAGCAGCTTAGATCTAAACACCGGGGAGCTGTTTTTT